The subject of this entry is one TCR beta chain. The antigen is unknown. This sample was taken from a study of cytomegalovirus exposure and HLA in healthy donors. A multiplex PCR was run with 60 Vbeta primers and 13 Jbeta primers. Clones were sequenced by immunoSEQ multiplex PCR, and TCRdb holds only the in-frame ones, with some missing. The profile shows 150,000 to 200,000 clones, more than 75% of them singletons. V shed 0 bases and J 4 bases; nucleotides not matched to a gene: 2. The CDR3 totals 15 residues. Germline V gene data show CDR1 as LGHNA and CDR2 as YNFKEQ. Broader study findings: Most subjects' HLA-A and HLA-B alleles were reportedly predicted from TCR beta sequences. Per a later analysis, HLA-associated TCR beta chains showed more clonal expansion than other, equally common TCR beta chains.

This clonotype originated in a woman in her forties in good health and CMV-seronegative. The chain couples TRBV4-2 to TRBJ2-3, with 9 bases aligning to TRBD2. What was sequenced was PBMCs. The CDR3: CASSQERGGPDTQYF. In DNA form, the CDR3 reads TGTGCCAGCAGCCAAGAGCGGGGGGGCCCAGATACGCAGTATTTT.